The 10 T cell receptor beta chains presented below share a single source sample, sequenced in a study of CD4 T cells in relation to SARS-CoV-2 and coronaviruses. CD4+ T cells from unexposed donors were obtained before the COVID-19 pandemic (2011-2018). Some clones are missing from TCRdb's copy, which holds only in-frame ones; the method was immunoSEQ multiplex PCR. The table shows some 69,000 clones, with about 95% occurring only once. Material: naive CD4+ T cells from PBMCs. Documented subset: naive CD4+ T cells isolated by negative enrichment. The receptor set was obtained from a human donor in good health.

The rearrangement uses TRBV5-5 and TRBJ2-1; 9 bases align to TRBD2. The trim removed 5 bases at V and 9 bases at J, leaving 9 bases unmatched. Germline CDR1 and CDR2: SGHKS and YYEKEE (reference sequence). There are 14 residues in the CDR3. CDR3 bases: TGTGCCAGCAGTGGGCTAGCGGGATGGGGTGAGCAGTTCTTC. Residues: CASSGLAGWGEQFF.

The rearrangement uses TRBV5-5 and TRBJ1-2; D may be TRBD1 (6 bases). This CDR3 has 15 amino acids. Germline CDR1 SGHKS, CDR2 YYEKEE (reference sequence). The V gene lost 0 bases and the J gene lost 4 bases, with 13 bases spanning the gap. CDR3 bases: TGTGCCAGCAGCTTGGCCAACAGGGAAATCTATGGCTACACCTTC. This sequence encodes CASSLANREIYGYTF.

The rearrangement joins TRBV24-1 to TRBJ2-6; 7 nucleotides align to TRBD2. The CDR3 runs 18 residues. Germline V CDR1 and CDR2: KGHDR, SFDVKD. After removal of 3 bases from V and 0 bases from J, the junction contained 7 bases not matched to a gene. CDR3 sequence reads: CATSDSLRGDSGANVLTF. The CDR3 DNA sequence: TGTGCCACCAGTGATAGTCTACGGGGGGACTCTGGGGCCAACGTCCTGACTTTC.

The chain combines TRBV24-1 with TRBJ2-3; 9 nucleotides line up with TRBD2. Germline V gene data show CDR1 as KGHDR and CDR2 as SFDVKD. CDR3 length equals 16 residues. V dropped 4 bases and J dropped 3; count of bases not matched to a gene: 7. The CDR3 bases are TGTGCCACCAGTGACTGGAGCGGGAGGAGTACAGATACGCAGTATTTT. Amino acid sequence: CATSDWSGRSTDTQYF.

The chain links TRBV28 to TRBJ2-3, with TRBD2 as a possible D gene (6 bases). The germline CDR1 and CDR2 sequences are MDHEN and SYDVKM. The CDR3 length is 14 residues. Deletions cut 5 bases from V and 4 bases from J, with 13 bases between. The CDR3: CASSPPGSADTQYF. In DNA form, the CDR3 reads TGTGCCAGCAGTCCCCCCGGGAGTGCAGATACGCAGTATTTT.

The chain uses TRBV10-1 and TRBJ2-3; no firm D call. Looked up from germline, CDR1 is WNHNN and CDR2 is SYGVQD (reference sequence). This CDR3 has 13 amino acids. Trimming left V 4 bases short and J 1 base short, with 6 bases between. The CDR3: CASSGGRTDTQYF. The CDR3 DNA reads as TGCGCCAGCAGTGGAGGCCGCACAGATACGCAGTATTTT.

The J gene is TRBJ2-1, the V gene TRBV11-2, with a tentative D call TRBD2 (6 bases). V was trimmed by 6 bases and J by 2 bases, leaving 11 bases between them. From germline, CDR1 is SGHAT and CDR2 FQNNGV. The CDR3 is 14 residues long. Written as DNA, the CDR3 is TGTGCCAGCAGGTTTGGGGGGACCTACAATGAGCAGTTCTTC. It translates to CASRFGGTYNEQFF.

The genes are TRBV23-1 and TRBJ1-2, with D perhaps TRBD1 (5 bases). TRBV23-1 carries the ORF label, with uncertain function. The CDR3 is 16 amino acids. The V gene lost 0 bases and the J gene lost 2 bases, with 13 bases spanning the gap. CDR3 in amino acids: CASSQSGGSPNYGYTF. For the CDR3, the DNA is TGCGCCAGCAGTCAATCGGGGGGGAGCCCGAACTATGGCTACACCTTC.

This clone was recorded only once. The CDR3 sequence: CASSFPGAITYGYTF. Here the CDR3 DNA reads TGTGCCAGCAGTTTCCCAGGGGCGATTACCTATGGCTACACCTTC. The chain recombines TRBV28 with TRBJ1-2; a possible D gene is TRBD1 (6 bases). Germline V CDR1 and CDR2: MDHEN, SYDVKM. The CDR3 totals 15 residues. V shed 3 bases and J shed 4 bases, with 15 bases lying between them.

This clone was seen more than once but under ten times. Other DNA sequences from this sample encode an identical CDR3 as well. The chain is built from TRBV7-9 and TRBJ2-7; D gene uncertain. V was trimmed by 5 bases and J by 4 bases, leaving 9 bases between them. Germline loops: CDR1 SEHNR, CDR2 FQNEAQ (reference sequence). The CDR3 is made up of 12 amino acids. The CDR3 is CASSPSSYEQYF. The CDR3 DNA follows: TGTGCCAGCAGCCCTTCTTCGTACGAGCAGTACTTC.